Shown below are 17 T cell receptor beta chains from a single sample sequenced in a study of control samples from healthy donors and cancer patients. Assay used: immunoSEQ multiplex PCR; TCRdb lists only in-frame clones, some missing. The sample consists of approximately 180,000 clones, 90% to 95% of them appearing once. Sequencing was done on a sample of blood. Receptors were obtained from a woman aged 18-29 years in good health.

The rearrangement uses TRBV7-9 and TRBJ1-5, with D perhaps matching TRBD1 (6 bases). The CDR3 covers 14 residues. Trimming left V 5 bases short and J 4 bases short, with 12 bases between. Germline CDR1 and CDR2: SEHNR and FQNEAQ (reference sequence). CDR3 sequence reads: CASSITGSNQPQHF. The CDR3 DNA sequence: TGTGCCAGCAGCATAACAGGGTCAAATCAGCCCCAGCATTTT. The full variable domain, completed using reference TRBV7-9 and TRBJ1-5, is DTGVSQNPRHKITKRGQNVTFRCDPISEHNRLYWYRQTLGQGPEFLTYFQNEAQLEKSRLLSDRFSAERPKGSFSTLEIQRTEQGDSAMYLCASSITGSNQPQHFGDGTRLSIL.

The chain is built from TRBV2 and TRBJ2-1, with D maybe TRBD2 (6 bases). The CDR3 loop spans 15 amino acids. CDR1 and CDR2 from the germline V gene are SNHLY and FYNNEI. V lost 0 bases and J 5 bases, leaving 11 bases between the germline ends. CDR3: CASSEASGIHNEQFF. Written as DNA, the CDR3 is TGTGCCAGCAGTGAAGCTAGCGGAATCCACAATGAGCAGTTCTTC.

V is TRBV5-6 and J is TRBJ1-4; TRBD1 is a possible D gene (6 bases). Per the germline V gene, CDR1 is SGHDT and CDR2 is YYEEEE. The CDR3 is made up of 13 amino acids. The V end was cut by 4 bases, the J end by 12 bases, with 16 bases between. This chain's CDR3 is CASSPGQMAQLFF. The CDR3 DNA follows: TGTGCCAGCAGCCCGGGACAAATGGCTCAACTGTTTTTT.

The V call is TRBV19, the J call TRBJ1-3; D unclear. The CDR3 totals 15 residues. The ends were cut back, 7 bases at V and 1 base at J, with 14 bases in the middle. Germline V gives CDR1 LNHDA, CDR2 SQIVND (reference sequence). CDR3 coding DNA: TGTGCCAGTACCAAACGGGAGTCGTCTGGAAACACCATATATTTT. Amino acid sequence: CASTKRESSGNTIYF.

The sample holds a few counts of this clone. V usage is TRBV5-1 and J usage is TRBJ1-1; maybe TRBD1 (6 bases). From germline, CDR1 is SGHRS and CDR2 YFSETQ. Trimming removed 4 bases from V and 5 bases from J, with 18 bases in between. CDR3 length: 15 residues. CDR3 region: CASSIETGSFTEAFF. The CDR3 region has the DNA TGCGCCAGCAGCATAGAGACAGGTTCATTTACTGAAGCTTTCTTT.

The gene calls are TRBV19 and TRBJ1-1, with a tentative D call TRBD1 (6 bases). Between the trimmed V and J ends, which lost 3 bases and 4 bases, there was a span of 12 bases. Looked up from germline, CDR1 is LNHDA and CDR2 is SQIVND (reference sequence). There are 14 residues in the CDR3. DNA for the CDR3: TGTGCCAGTAGTATGCGGCAGGGGTTCACTGAAGCTTTCTTT. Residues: CASSMRQGFTEAFF.

The CDR3 reads CASSFETDLPQPQHF. The CDR3 DNA reads TGTGCCAGCAGCTTCGAAACAGACCTTCCACAGCCCCAGCATTTT. The rearrangement links TRBV7-8 to TRBJ1-5; D uncertain. The germline V gene has CDR1 SGHVS and CDR2 FQNEAQ. The CDR3 extends over 15 amino acids. V lost 3 bases and J lost 7, with 16 bases in between.

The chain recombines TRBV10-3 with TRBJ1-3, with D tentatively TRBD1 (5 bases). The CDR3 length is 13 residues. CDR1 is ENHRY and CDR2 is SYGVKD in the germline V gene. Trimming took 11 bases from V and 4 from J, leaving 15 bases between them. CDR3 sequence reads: CAHWAGTGNTIYF. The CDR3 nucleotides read TGTGCCCACTGGGCAGGGACCGGAAACACCATATATTTT.

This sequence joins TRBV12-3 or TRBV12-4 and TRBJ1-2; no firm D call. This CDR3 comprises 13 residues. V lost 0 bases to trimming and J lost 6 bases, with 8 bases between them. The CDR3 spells CASSLARTDGYTF. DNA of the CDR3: TGTGCCAGCAGTTTAGCGAGAACCGATGGCTACACCTTC.

CDR3 bases: TGTGCCAGTAGTAGCGGGAGGTTTGACGAGCAGTACTTC. Amino acids: CASSSGRFDEQYF. This rearrangement joins TRBV19 to TRBJ2-7; 8 bases fit TRBD2. Germline V gene data show CDR1 as LNHDA and CDR2 as SQIVND (reference sequence). CDR3 length: 13 amino acids. J was trimmed by 5 bases and V by 4 bases; bases with no gene match: 4.

CDR3 residues: CASSLRTSGWGQETQYF. Here the CDR3 DNA reads TGTGCCAGCAGCTTAAGGACTAGCGGGTGGGGCCAAGAGACCCAGTACTTC. The chain links TRBV7-9 to TRBJ2-5; TRBD2 matches at 11 bases. Germline values: CDR1 SEHNR, CDR2 FQNEAQ (reference sequence). The CDR3 length is 17 residues. V was pared by 2 bases and J by 1 base, with 6 bases of the junction left unmatched.

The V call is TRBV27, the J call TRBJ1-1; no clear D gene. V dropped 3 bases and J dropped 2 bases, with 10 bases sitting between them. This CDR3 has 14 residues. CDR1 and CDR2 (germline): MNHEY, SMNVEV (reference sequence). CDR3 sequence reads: CASSLGLTNTEAFF. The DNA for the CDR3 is TGTGCCAGCAGTTTGGGCCTTACTAACACTGAAGCTTTCTTT.

The CDR3 DNA sequence: TGTGCCAGCAGTGAAGCAGGGACACCCAATAATGAAAAACTGTTTTTT. It yields the protein CASSEAGTPNNEKLFF. The chain employs TRBV25-1 and TRBJ1-4; possible D gene TRBD1, 6 bases. CDR1 is MGHDK, CDR2 SYGVNS, per germline. The germline V and J ends were trimmed by 2 bases and 4 bases, with 14 bases remaining between them. This CDR3 is 16 amino acids long.

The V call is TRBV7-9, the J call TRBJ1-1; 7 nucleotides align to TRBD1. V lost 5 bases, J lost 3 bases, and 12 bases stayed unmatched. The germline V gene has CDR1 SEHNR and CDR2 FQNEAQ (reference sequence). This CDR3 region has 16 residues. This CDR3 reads CASSPRTGLSHTEAFF. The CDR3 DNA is TGTGCCAGCAGCCCAAGGACAGGCCTAAGCCACACTGAAGCTTTCTTT.

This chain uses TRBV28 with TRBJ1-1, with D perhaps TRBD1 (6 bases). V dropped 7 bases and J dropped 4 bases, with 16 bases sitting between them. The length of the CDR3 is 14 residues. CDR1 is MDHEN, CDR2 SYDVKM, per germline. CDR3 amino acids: CASTHGKGGTEAFF. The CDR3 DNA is TGTGCCAGCACCCACGGGAAGGGGGGCACTGAAGCTTTCTTT.

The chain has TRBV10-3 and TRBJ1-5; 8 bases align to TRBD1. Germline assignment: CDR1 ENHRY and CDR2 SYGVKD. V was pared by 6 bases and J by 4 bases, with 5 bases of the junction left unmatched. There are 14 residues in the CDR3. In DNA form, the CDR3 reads TGTGCCATCAGCGCACAGGGGGAGAATCAGCCCCAGCATTTT. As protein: CAISAQGENQPQHF.

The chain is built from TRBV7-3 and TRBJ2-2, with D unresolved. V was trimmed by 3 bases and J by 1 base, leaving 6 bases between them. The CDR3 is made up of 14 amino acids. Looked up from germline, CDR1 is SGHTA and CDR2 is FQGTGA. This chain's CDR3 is CASSFSGNTGELFF. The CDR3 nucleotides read TGTGCCAGCAGCTTTTCCGGGAACACCGGGGAGCTGTTTTTT.